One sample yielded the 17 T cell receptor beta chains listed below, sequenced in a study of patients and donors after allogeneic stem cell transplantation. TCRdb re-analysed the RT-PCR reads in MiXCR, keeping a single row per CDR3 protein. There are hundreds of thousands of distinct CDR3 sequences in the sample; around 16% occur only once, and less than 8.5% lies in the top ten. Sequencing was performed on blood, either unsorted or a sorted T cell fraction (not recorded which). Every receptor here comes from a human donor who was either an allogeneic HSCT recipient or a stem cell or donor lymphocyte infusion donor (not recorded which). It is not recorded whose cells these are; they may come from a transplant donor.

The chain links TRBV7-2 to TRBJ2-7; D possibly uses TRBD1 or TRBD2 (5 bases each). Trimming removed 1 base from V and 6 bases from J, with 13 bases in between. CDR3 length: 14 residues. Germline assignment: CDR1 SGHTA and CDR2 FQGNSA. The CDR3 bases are TGTGCCAGCAGCTTAGATCTCAGGGACCCCGAGCAGTACTTC. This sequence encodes CASSLDLRDPEQYF.

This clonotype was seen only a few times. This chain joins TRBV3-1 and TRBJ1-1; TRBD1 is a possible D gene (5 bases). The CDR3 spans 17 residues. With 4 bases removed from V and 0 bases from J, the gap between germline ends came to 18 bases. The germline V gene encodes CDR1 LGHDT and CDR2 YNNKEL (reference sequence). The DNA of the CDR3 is TGTGCCAGCAGCCTAAGAGTGGGGGAAACGATGAACACTGAAGCTTTCTTT. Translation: CASSLRVGETMNTEAFF.

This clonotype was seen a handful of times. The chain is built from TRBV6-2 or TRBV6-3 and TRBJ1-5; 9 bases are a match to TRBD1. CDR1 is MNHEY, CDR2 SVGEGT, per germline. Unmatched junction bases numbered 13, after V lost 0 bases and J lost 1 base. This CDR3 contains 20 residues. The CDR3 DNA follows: TGTGCCAGCAGTTACTCGATGGGGACAGGGCTTTCGAAAAGCAATCAGCCCCAGCATTTT. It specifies CASSYSMGTGLSKSNQPQHF.

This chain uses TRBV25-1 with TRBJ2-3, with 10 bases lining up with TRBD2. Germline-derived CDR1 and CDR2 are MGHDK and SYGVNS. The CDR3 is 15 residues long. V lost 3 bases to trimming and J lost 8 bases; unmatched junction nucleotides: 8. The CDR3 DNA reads TGTGCCAGCAGTGAGCGGACTAGCGGAAGACCTACGCAGTATTTT. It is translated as CASSERTSGRPTQYF. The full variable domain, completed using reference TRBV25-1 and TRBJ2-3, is EADIYQTPRYLVIGTGKKITLECSQTMGHDKMYWYQQDPGMELHLIHYSYGVNSTEKGDLSSESTVSRIRTEHFPLTLESARPSHTSQYLCASSERTSGRPTQYFGPGTRLTVL.

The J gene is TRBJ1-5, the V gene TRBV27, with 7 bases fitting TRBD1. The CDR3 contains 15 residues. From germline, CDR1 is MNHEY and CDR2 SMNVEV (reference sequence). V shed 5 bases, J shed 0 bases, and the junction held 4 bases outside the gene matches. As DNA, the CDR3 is TGTGCCAGCAGTCAGACAGGGTATAGCAATCAGCCCCAGCATTTT. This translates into CASSQTGYSNQPQHF.

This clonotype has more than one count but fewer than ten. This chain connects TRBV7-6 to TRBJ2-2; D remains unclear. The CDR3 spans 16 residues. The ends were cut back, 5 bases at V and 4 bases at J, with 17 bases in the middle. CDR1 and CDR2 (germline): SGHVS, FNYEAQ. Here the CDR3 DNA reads TGTGCCAGCAGCCAGAGACCCTTAAGCGTCACCGGGGAGCTGTTTTTT. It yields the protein CASSQRPLSVTGELFF.

CDR3 sequence reads: CASSPPGQGPLAKNIQYF. CDR3 sequence (DNA): TGCGCCAGCAGCCCCCCGGGACAGGGCCCACTAGCCAAAAACATTCAGTACTTC. V usage is TRBV5-1 and J usage is TRBJ2-4, with 9 bases aligning to TRBD1. The V segment lost 4 bases and the J segment 0 bases; nucleotides outside the gene matches: 11. Germline CDR1 reads SGHRS; CDR2 reads YFSETQ. The length of the CDR3 is 18 residues.

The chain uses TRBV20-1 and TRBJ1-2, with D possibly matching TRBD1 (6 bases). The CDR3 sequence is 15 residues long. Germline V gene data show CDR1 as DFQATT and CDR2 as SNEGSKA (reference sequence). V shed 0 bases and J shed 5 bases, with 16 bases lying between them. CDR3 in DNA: TGCAGTGCTAGAGATAGGAACAGGGCAATTTATGGCTACACCTTC. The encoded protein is CSARDRNRAIYGYTF.

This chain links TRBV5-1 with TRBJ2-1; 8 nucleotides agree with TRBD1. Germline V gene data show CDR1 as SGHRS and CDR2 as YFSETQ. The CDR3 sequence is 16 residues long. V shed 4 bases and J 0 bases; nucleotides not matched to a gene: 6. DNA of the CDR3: TGCGCCAGCAGCACCGGACAGGGCCGCTCCTACAATGAGCAGTTCTTC. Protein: CASSTGQGRSYNEQFF.

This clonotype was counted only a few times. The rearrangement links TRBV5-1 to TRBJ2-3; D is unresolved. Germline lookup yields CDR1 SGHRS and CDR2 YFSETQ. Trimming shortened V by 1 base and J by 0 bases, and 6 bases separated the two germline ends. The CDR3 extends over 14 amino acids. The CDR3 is CASSLQASTDTQYF. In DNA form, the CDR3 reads TGCGCCAGCAGCTTGCAGGCTAGCACAGATACGCAGTATTTT. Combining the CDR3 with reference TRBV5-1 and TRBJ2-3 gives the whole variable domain KAGVTQTPRYLIKTRGQQVTLSCSPISGHRSVSWYQQTPGQGLQFLFEYFSETQRNKGNFPGRFSGRQFSNSRSEMNVSTLELGDSALYLCASSLQASTDTQYFGPGTRLTVL.

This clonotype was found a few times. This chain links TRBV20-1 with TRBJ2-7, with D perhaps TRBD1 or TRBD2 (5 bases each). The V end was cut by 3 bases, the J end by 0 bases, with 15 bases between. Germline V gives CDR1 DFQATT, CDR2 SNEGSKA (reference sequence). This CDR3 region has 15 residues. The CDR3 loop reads CSASPGRISSYEQYF. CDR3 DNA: TGCAGTGCTAGCCCGGGACGAATAAGCTCCTACGAGCAGTACTTC.

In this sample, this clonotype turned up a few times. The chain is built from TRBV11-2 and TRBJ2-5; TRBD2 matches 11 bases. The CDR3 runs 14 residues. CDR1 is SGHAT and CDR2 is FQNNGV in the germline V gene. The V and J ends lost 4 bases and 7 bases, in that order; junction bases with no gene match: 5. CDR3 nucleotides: TGTGCCAGCAGCTCCACTAGCGGGAGTGGGACCCAGTACTTC. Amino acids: CASSSTSGSGTQYF.

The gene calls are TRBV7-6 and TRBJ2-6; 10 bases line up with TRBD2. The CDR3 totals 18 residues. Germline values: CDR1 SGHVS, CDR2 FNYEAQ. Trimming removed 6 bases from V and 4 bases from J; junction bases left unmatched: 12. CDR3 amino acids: CASRPLAGELGGANVLTF. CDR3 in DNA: TGTGCCAGCAGACCCCTAGCGGGAGAATTAGGCGGGGCCAACGTCCTGACTTTC.

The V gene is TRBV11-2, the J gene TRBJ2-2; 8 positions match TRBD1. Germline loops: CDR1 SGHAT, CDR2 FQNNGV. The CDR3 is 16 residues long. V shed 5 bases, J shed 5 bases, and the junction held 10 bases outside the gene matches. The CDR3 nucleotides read TGTGCCAGCAGCAAACCCGGGACAGGCCTGACCGGGGAGCTGTTTTTT. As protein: CASSKPGTGLTGELFF.

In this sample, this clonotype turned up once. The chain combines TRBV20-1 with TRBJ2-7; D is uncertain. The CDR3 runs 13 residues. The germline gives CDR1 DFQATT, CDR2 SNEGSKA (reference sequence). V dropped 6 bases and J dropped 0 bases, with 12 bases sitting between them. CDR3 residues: CSAPGVSSYEQYF. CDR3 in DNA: TGCAGTGCCCCTGGGGTCAGCTCCTACGAGCAGTACTTC.

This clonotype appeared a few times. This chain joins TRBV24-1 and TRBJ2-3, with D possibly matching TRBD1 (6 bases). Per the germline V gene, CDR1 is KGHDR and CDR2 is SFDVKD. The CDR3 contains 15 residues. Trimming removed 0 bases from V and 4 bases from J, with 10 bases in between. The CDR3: CATSDLGGEADTQYF. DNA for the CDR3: TGTGCCACCAGTGATTTGGGGGGCGAGGCAGATACGCAGTATTTT.

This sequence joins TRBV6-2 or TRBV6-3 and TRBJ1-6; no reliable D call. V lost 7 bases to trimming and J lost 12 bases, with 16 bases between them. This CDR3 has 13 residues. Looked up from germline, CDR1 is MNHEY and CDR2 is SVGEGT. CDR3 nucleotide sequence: TGTGCCAGCACCCCCAGCGGCGGCCTACCCCTCCACTTT. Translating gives CASTPSGGLPLHF.